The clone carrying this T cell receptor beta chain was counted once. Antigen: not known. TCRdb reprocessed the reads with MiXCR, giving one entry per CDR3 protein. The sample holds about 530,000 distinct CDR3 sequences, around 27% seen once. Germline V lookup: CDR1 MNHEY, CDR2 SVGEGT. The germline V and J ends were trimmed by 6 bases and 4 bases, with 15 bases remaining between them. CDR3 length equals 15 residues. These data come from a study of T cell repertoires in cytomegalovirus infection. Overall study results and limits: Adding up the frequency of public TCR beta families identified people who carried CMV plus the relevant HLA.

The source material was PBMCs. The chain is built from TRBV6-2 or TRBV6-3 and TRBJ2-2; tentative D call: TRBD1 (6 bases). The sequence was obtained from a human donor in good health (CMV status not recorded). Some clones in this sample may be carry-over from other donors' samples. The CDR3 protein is CASRVQGSRTGELFF. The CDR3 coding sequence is TGTGCCAGCAGGGTACAGGGATCCCGCACCGGGGAGCTGTTTTTT.